This TCR beta chain appears in the sequencing data of a study of response to subunit inactivated influenza vaccine. With 2 bases removed from V and 4 bases from J, the gap between germline ends came to 15 bases. The length of the CDR3 is 15 residues. In germline, CDR1 is SGHKS, CDR2 YYEKEE (reference sequence). TCRdb passed the RT-PCR reads through MiXCR, listing each CDR3 protein once. The sample holds 550,000 to 650,000 distinct CDR3 sequences, about 12% seen once. The genes are TRBV5-5 and TRBJ1-1, with D possibly matching TRBD1 (6 bases). The clonotype comes from a man aged 50-60 years who received an inactivated influenza vaccine. The sequenced sample was PBMCs from blood, obtained on the day of vaccination. The CDR3 sequence is CASSFGGATTTEAFF. The CDR3 bases are TGTGCCAGCAGCTTTGGGGGCGCAACAACCACTGAAGCTTTCTTT.